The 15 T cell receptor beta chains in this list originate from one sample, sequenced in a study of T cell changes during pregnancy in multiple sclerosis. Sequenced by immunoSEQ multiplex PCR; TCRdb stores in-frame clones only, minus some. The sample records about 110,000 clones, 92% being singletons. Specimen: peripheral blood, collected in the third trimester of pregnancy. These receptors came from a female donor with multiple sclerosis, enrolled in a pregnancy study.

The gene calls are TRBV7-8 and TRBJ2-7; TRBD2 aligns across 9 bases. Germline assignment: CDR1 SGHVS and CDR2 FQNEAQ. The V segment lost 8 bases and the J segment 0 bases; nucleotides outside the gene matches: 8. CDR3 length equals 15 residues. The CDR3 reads CASGLAGASSYEQYF. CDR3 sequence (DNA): TGTGCCAGCGGATTAGCGGGGGCCTCCTCCTACGAGCAGTACTTC.

CDR3 in amino acids: CASSLTGTGLEQYF. The CDR3 bases are TGCGCCAGCAGCTTGACAGGGACGGGGTTAGAGCAGTACTTC. The rearrangement links TRBV5-1 to TRBJ2-7; D might be TRBD1 (6 bases). This CDR3 has 14 residues. Trimming shortened V by 1 base and J by 7 bases, and 15 bases separated the two germline ends. Germline CDR1 SGHRS, CDR2 YFSETQ.

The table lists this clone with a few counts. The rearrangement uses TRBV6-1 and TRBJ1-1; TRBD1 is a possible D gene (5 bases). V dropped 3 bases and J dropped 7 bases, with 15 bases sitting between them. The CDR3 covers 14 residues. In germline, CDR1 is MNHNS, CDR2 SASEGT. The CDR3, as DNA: TGTGCCAGCAGTGAGGGCAGGGCCGTGGGTGAAGCTTTCTTT. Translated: CASSEGRAVGEAFF.

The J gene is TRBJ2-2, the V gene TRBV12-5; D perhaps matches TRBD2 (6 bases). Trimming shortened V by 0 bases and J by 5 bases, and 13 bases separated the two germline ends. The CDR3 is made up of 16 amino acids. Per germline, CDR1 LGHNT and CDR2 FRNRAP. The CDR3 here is CASGLVTSRGTGELFF. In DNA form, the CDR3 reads TGTGCTAGTGGTTTGGTTACTAGCCGTGGGACCGGGGAGCTGTTTTTT.

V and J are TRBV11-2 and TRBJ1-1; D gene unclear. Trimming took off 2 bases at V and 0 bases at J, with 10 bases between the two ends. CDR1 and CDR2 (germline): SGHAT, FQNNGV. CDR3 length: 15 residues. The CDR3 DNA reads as TGTGCCAGCAGCTTATCGGCGCGGATGAACACTGAAGCTTTCTTT. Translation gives CASSLSARMNTEAFF.

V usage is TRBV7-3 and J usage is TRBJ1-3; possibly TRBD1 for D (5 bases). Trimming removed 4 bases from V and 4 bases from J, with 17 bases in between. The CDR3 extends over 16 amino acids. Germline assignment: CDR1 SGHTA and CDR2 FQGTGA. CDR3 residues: CASSSGGGVEGNTIYF. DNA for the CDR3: TGTGCCAGCAGCTCCGGCGGAGGGGTAGAAGGAAACACCATATATTTT.

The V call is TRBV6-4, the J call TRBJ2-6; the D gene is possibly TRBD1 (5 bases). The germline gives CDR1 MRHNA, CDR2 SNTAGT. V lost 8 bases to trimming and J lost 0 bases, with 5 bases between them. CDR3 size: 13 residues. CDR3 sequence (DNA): TGTGCCAGCGGACACTCTGGGGCCAACGTCCTGACTTTC. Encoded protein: CASGHSGANVLTF.

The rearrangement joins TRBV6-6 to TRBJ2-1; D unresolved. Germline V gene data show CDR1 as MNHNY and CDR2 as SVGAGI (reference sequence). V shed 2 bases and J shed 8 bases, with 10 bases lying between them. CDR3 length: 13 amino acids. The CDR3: CASSYAVSHEQFF. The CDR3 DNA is TGTGCCAGCAGTTACGCGGTCTCCCATGAGCAGTTCTTC.

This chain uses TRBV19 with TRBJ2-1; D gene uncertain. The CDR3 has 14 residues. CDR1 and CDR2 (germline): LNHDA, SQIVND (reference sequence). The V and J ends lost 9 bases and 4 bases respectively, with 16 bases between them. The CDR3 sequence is CASGSQAVYNEQFF. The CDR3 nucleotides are TGTGCCAGCGGCTCCCAGGCCGTTTACAATGAGCAGTTCTTC.

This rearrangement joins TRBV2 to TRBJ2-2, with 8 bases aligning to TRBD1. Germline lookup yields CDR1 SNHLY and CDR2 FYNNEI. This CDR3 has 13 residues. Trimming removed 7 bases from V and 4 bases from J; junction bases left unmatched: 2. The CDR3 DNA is TGTGCCAGCACCGACAGGGGCACCGGGGAGCTGTTTTTT. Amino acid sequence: CASTDRGTGELFF.

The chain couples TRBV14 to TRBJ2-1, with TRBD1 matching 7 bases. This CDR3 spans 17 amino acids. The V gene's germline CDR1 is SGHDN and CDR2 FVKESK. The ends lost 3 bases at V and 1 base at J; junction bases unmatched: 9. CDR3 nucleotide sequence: TGTGCCAGCAGCCACCCTCCAGGGGGAAGGTCCTACAATGAGCAGTTCTTC. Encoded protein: CASSHPPGGRSYNEQFF.

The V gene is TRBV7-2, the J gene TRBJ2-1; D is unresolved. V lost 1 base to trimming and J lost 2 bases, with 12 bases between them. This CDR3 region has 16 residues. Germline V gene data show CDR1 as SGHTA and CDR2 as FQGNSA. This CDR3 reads CASSLDSQSAYNEQFF. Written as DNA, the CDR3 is TGTGCCAGCAGCTTAGATAGCCAGAGCGCCTACAATGAGCAGTTCTTC.

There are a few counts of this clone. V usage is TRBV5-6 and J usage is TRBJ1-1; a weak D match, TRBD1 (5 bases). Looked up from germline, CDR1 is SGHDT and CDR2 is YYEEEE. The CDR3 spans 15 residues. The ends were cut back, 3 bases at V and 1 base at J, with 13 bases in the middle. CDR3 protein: CASSWTGGKNTEAFF. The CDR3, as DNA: TGTGCCAGCAGCTGGACCGGGGGAAAGAACACTGAAGCTTTCTTT.

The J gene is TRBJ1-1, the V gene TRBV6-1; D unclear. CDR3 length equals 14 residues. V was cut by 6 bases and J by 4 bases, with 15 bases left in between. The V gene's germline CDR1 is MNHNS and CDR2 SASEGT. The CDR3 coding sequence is TGTGCCAGCAGCGCCGAAACCCTGAGCACTGAAGCTTTCTTT. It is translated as CASSAETLSTEAFF.

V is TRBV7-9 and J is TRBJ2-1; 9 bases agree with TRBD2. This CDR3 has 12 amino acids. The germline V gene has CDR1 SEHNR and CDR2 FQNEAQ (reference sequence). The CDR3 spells CALAGEWGEQFF. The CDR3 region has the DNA TGTGCATTAGCGGGAGAATGGGGTGAGCAGTTCTTC. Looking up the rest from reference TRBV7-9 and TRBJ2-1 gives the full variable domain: DTGVSQNPRHKITKRGQNVTFRCDPISEHNRLYWYRQTLGQGPEFLTYFQNEAQLEKSRLLSDRFSAERPKGSFSTLEIQRTEQGDSAMYLCALAGEWGEQFFGPGTRLTVL.